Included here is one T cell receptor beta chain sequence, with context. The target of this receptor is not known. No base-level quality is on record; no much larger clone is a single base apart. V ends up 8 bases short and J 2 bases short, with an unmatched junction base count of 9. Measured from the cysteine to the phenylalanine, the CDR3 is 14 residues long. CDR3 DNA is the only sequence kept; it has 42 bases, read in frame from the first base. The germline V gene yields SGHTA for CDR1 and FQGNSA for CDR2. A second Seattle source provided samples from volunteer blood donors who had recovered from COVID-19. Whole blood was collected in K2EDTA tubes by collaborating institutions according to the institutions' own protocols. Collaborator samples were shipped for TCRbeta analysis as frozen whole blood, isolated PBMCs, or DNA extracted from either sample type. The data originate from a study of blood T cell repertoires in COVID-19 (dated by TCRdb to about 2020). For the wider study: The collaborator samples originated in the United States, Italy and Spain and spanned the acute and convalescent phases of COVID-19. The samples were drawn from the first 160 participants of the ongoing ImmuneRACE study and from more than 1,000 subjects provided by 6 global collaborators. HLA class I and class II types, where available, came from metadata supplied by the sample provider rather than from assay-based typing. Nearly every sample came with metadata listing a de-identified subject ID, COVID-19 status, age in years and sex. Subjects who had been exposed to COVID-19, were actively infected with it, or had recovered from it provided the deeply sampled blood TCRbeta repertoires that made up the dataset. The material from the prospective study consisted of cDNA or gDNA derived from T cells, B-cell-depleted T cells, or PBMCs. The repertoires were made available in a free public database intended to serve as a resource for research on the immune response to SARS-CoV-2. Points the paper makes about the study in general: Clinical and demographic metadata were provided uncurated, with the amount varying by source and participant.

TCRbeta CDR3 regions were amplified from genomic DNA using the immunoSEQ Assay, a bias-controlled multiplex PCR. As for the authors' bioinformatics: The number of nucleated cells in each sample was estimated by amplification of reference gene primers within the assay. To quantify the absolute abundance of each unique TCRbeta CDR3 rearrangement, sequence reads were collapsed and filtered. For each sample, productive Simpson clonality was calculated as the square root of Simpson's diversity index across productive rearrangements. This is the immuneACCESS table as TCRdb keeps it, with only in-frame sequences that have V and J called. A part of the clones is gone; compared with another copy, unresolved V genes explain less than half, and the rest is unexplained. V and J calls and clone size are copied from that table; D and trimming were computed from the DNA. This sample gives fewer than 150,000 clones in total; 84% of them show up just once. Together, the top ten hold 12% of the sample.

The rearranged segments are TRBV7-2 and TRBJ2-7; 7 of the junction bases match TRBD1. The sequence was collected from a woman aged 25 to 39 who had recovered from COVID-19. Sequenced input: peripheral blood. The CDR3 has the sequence CASQIRQGPYEQYF. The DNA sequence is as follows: TGTGCCAGCCAGATCCGACAGGGCCCCTACGAGCAGTACTTC.